This T cell receptor beta chain was found in a study of CXCR3-negative and CXCR3-positive naive CD8 T cells. In the study overall: With about 1.5 +/- 0.3 million reads per library, the TRB reads numbered roughly 130 million in total.

The authors prepared UMI-labeled TRB cDNA libraries by 5' RACE. For each CDR3 protein, TCRdb gives one entry from its re-call of the 5' RACE reads, without DNA. With about 85,000 distinct CDR3 sequences in the sample, the ten largest clones hold nearly 0.85%. Turning to this clonotype: Its specificity is unknown.

Points from the study as a whole: Similar TRBV-TRBJ usage characterized naive CXCR3-negative and CXCR3-positive cells; memory cells differed. CXCR3-positive naive cells had more hydrophobic TRB CDR3s than CXCR3-negative naive cells. Relative to memory CD8+ cells, whose diversity was much lower, both naive subsets had comparably high diversity.

CD45RO-CCR7+CD27+CD95- defined naive CD8+ T cells. Germline loops: CDR1 MDHEN, CDR2 SYDVKM. CDR3 length: 12 amino acids. This chain joins TRBV28 and TRBJ1-5. The sample consisted of naive CXCR3+ CD8+ T cells from blood. The subset was: CD45RO-CCR7+CD27+CD95- naive CD8+ T cells expressing CXCR3 (TNR3+). The clonotype was recovered from a human donor in good health. Some clones in this sample may be carry-over from other donors' samples. The CDR3: CASKDSNQPQHF. Using reference TRBV28 and TRBJ1-5 for the parts outside the CDR3, the full variable domain is DVKVTQSSRYLVKRTGEKVFLECVQDMDHENMFWYRQDPGLGLRLIYFSYDVKMKEKGDIPEGYSVSREKKERFSLILESASTNQTSMYLCASKDSNQPQHFGDGTRLSIL.